The T cell receptor beta chain described here comes from a study of blood T cell repertoires in COVID-19 (dated by TCRdb to 2020 to 2021). Looking at the study overall: The collaborator samples originated in the United States, Italy and Spain and spanned the acute and convalescent phases of COVID-19. The material from the prospective study consisted of cDNA or gDNA derived from T cells, B-cell-depleted T cells, or PBMCs. Subjects who had been exposed to COVID-19, were actively infected with it, or had recovered from it provided the deeply sampled blood TCRbeta repertoires that made up the dataset. The repertoires were released in a freely available public database meant as a resource for research on the immune response to SARS-CoV-2. Samples came from the ongoing ImmuneRACE study (first 160 participants) plus 1,254 subjects from 6 global collaborators. The sample metadata nearly always contained a de-identified subject ID, COVID-19 status, age in years and sex. HLA class I and class II types, where available, came from metadata supplied by the sample provider rather than from assay-based typing.

The immunoSEQ Assay, a bias-controlled multiplex PCR, was used to amplify TCRbeta CDR3 regions from genomic DNA. The study's processing was this. The number of nucleated cells in each sample was estimated from the amplification of reference gene primers within the assay. Sequence reads were collapsed and filtered to measure the absolute abundance of every unique TCRbeta CDR3 rearrangement. For each sample, productive Simpson clonality was calculated as the square root of Simpson's diversity index across productive rearrangements. In its TCRdb copy, this immuneACCESS table keeps in-frame sequences only and misses some clones. Where compared with another copy, unresolved V genes explain less than half of these, and the others have no known cause. The D gene and trimming were derived from the DNA, and the V and J assignments and clone size from that table. The sample table contains roughly 220,000 clones; only one count was recorded for approximately 84% of them. Of the sample, 15% falls within the top ten clones.

The CDR3 runs 19 residues from the cysteine to the phenylalanine. This entry keeps only the CDR3 DNA: 57 bases, framed from base 1. According to the germline V gene (reference sequence), CDR1 reads SGHKS and CDR2 reads YYEKEE. V is trimmed back by 0 bases and J by 5 bases, and the junction contains 17 bases that no gene match accounts for. Points on this clone: Its antigen remains undetermined. One base away there is no much larger clone; base qualities are not given.

What the study reported, not specific to this receptor: How much clinical and demographic metadata was included differed by source and by participant, and the metadata was provided uncurated.

Participants in the prospective study were enrolled through a virtual design, were aged about 18 to 100 years, and lived in roughly 24 United States geographic areas. In the prospective study, participants were assigned to cohorts based on the clinical history participants reported in a screening survey and a study questionnaire. ImmuneRACE Cohort 3 recovered participants were defined by two consecutive negative NP/OP PCR tests, healthcare professional clearance, or symptom resolution. Each participant in the prospective study had whole blood, serum and a nasopharyngeal or oropharyngeal swab collected by mobile phlebotomists. Participants in the prospective study had the option to provide additional blood draws and questionnaires over a roughly two-month period. Prospective study blood samples were shipped either frozen or at room temperature before DNA extraction.

Material: PBMCs or T cells enriched from blood (not recorded which). The V and J segments used are TRBV5-5 and TRBJ2-5; TRBD2 lines up with 9 middle nucleotides. The origin of this receptor is a man aged 40-49 years who had recovered from COVID-19. The CDR3 reads as follows: CASSLATLAGGPVGETQYF. The sequence in DNA is TGTGCCAGCAGCTTGGCCACCCTTGCGGGGGGGCCGGTCGGGGAGACCCAGTACTTC.